Below are 20 T cell receptor beta chains sequenced from a single sample in a study of blood T cell repertoires in COVID-19. Clones were sequenced by immunoSEQ multiplex PCR, and TCRdb holds only the in-frame ones, with some missing. The sample holds 30,000 or so clones, roughly 78% seen once. Sequencing was done on a sample of peripheral blood. Receptor source: a man older than 75 with active or convalescent COVID-19.

The J gene is TRBJ2-2, the V gene TRBV18; maybe TRBD2 (5 bases). CDR1 is KGHSH and CDR2 is LQKENI in the germline V gene. The CDR3 sequence is 14 residues long. V was pared by 1 base and J by 5 bases, with 8 bases between. CDR3: CASSPQTGTGELFF. The CDR3 DNA is TGTGCCAGCTCACCACAAACGGGAACCGGGGAGCTGTTTTTT.

The chain links TRBV21-1 to TRBJ2-1; the table's TRBD2 call for D was not verified on the DNA. TRBV21-1 is listed as a pseudogene. This CDR3 region has 17 residues. Written as DNA, the CDR3 is TGTGCCAGCAGCAAAGTGGTAACTAGCGGGGCCTACAATGAGCAGTTCTTC. This sequence encodes CASSKVVTSGAYNEQFF.

This chain's CDR3 is CASSTDMDREEQFF. In DNA, the CDR3 is TGTGCCAGCAGTACCGACATGGACAGGGAGGAGCAGTTCTTC. V and J are TRBV6-4 and TRBJ2-1, with TRBD1 matching over 8 bases. V shed 5 bases and J 10 bases; nucleotides not matched to a gene: 10. The length of the CDR3 is 14 residues. The germline V gene encodes CDR1 MRHNA and CDR2 SNTAGT.

This clone was detected only once. The chain carries TRBV4-2 and TRBJ2-3; 9 nucleotides align to TRBD1. J lost 4 bases, V lost 2 bases, and 7 bases had no gene match. The CDR3 runs 16 residues. Germline assignment: CDR1 LGHNA and CDR2 YNFKEQ. The CDR3 DNA sequence: TGTGCCAGCAGCCAATCAGCCGGACAGGGGCCAGATACGCAGTATTTT. It yields the protein CASSQSAGQGPDTQYF.

The chain couples TRBV7-9 to TRBJ2-1, with 10 nucleotides matching TRBD2. This CDR3 has 15 residues. Germline V gene sequence: CDR1 SEHNR, CDR2 FQNEAQ (reference sequence). V trimming: 4 bases; J trimming: 6 bases; junction bases outside the gene matches: 6. The DNA of the CDR3 is TGTGCCAGCAGCTCAGGACTAGCGGAGGGCAATGAGCAGTTCTTC. Translating gives CASSSGLAEGNEQFF.

The gene calls are TRBV28 and TRBJ1-2; D might be TRBD1 (5 bases). The germline V gene has CDR1 MDHEN and CDR2 SYDVKM. V dropped 7 bases and J dropped 4 bases, with 13 bases sitting between them. The CDR3 contains 13 residues. CDR3 DNA: TGTGCCAGCAACCAGCCAAGGGGCTATGGCTACACCTTC. Encoded protein: CASNQPRGYGYTF.

This clone was detected once. J is TRBJ2-1 and V is TRBV11-3; 11 bases fit TRBD2. Per the germline V gene, CDR1 is SGHNT and CDR2 is YENEEA. The CDR3 covers 17 residues. The V gene end was trimmed by 3 bases and the J gene end by 7 bases; junction bases not matched to a gene: 11. The CDR3 DNA is TGTGCCAGCAGCTTCCGGACTAGCGGGCATAAGGTAAATGAGCAGTTCTTC. Protein: CASSFRTSGHKVNEQFF.

The rearrangement uses TRBV7-9 and TRBJ2-7; the D gene is possibly TRBD2 (6 bases). The V end was cut by 5 bases, the J end by 2 bases, with 10 bases between. This CDR3 is built from 13 residues. From germline, CDR1 is SEHNR and CDR2 FQNEAQ (reference sequence). The CDR3 coding sequence is TGTGCCAGCAGCCTTCCGGGAGCCTACGAGCAGTACTTC. This sequence encodes CASSLPGAYEQYF.

The CDR3 spells CASSEARGGQRAFF. CDR3 nucleotide sequence: TGTGCCAGCAGTGAAGCGCGCGGTGGACAGCGAGCTTTCTTT. The chain combines TRBV2 with TRBJ1-1; perhaps TRBD1 as D (6 bases). V lost 0 bases and J 10 bases, leaving 15 bases between the germline ends. CDR1 SNHLY and CDR2 FYNNEI come from the germline V gene. This CDR3 comprises 14 residues.

This clone was counted between two and nine times. The chain combines TRBV19 with TRBJ2-3; D might be TRBD1 (6 bases). V was pared by 5 bases and J by 3 bases, with 18 bases between. The length of the CDR3 is 16 residues. Looked up from germline, CDR1 is LNHDA and CDR2 is SQIVND (reference sequence). The CDR3 region has the DNA TGTGCCAGTAGTCGTCCACAGGGTGGGTTTACAGATACGCAGTATTTT. Its translation: CASSRPQGGFTDTQYF.

The rearrangement links TRBV2 to TRBJ2-3; TRBD2 aligns across 9 bases. The V segment lost 10 bases and the J segment 4 bases; nucleotides outside the gene matches: 12. The germline V gene encodes CDR1 SNHLY and CDR2 FYNNEI. The CDR3 loop spans 15 amino acids. The CDR3 protein is CANNWRGRAADTQYF. The CDR3 DNA reads TGTGCCAACAATTGGCGCGGGAGGGCCGCAGATACGCAGTATTTT.

The rearrangement uses TRBV19 and TRBJ2-1, with TRBD2 identical over 7 bases. The germline V gene has CDR1 LNHDA and CDR2 SQIVND (reference sequence). The CDR3 totals 14 residues. Trimming cost V 1 base and J 10 bases; bases outside gene matches: 7. Here the CDR3 reads CASSIGTSPQEQFF. The CDR3 DNA follows: TGTGCCAGTAGTATAGGGACTAGTCCCCAAGAGCAGTTCTTC. The whole variable domain, remainder taken from reference TRBV19 and TRBJ2-1, is DGGITQSPKYLFRKEGQNVTLSCEQNLNHDAMYWYRQDPGQGLRLIYYSQIVNDFQKGDIAEGYSVSREKKESFPLTVTSAQKNPTAFYLCASSIGTSPQEQFFGPGTRLTVL.

The rearrangement uses TRBV28 and TRBJ2-1; 12 bases are shared with TRBD2. CDR1 MDHEN and CDR2 SYDVKM come from the germline V gene. V was clipped by 4 bases and J by 3 bases; unmatched bases: 7. CDR3 length: 17 amino acids. The CDR3 protein is CASSSTRTSGIYNEQFF. Here the CDR3 DNA reads TGTGCCAGCAGTTCCACCCGGACTAGCGGGATCTACAATGAGCAGTTCTTC.

This clone was found once. This chain uses TRBV19 with TRBJ2-3, with 15 bases matching TRBD2. This CDR3 contains 17 residues. Germline CDR1 LNHDA, CDR2 SQIVND (reference sequence). The V segment lost 0 bases and the J segment 4 bases; nucleotides outside the gene matches: 2. The chain's CDR3 is CASSIERTSGRADTQYF. CDR3 coding DNA: TGTGCCAGTAGTATAGAAAGGACTAGCGGGAGGGCAGATACGCAGTATTTT.

This clone has just a few counts. V usage is TRBV28 and J usage is TRBJ2-2, with TRBD1 matching 7 bases. The CDR3 contains 15 residues. The trim removed 5 bases at V and 3 bases at J, leaving 6 bases unmatched. Per the germline V gene, CDR1 is MDHEN and CDR2 is SYDVKM. CDR3 nucleotides: TGTGCCAGCAGTCTACGACAGGGCTACACCGGGGAGCTGTTTTTT. It specifies CASSLRQGYTGELFF.

The rearrangement links TRBV5-8 to TRBJ2-7; 14 bases line up with TRBD2. With V trimmed by 5 bases and J by 3 bases, 19 bases remained unmatched. The CDR3 contains 20 residues. Germline V gives CDR1 SGHTS, CDR2 YDEGEE. CDR3 sequence (DNA): TGTGCCAGCAGTAGGACAGGGGGCCGGACTAGCGGGAGGCCACGCTACGAGCAGTACTTC. This translates into CASSRTGGRTSGRPRYEQYF.

The chain combines TRBV27 with TRBJ1-5, with a tentative D call TRBD1 (6 bases). Germline CDR1 is MNHEY and CDR2 is SMNVEV (reference sequence). The ends were cut back, 8 bases at V and 5 bases at J, with 13 bases in the middle. This CDR3 contains 13 residues. The DNA of the CDR3 is TGTGCCAGCTCGGGACAATCGCATCAGCCCCAGCATTTT. Its translation is CASSGQSHQPQHF.

V is TRBV2 and J is TRBJ2-1, with a possible D match to TRBD2 (6 bases). The CDR3 has 14 amino acids. Germline values: CDR1 SNHLY, CDR2 FYNNEI. V was shortened by 6 bases and J by 2 bases, with 11 bases between the two germline ends. The CDR3 sequence: CASRGGAPYNEQFF. CDR3 nucleotide sequence: TGTGCCAGCAGGGGGGGAGCACCCTACAATGAGCAGTTCTTC.

The CDR3 protein is CASSLVFVYNEQFF. In DNA, the CDR3 is TGTGCCAGCAGCTTAGTTTTCGTATACAATGAGCAGTTCTTC. The rearrangement uses TRBV7-2 and TRBJ2-1; D ambiguous. In germline, CDR1 is SGHTA, CDR2 FQGNSA. This CDR3 spans 14 amino acids. The ends were cut back, 1 base at V and 4 bases at J, with 8 bases in the middle.

The V and J genes are TRBV19 and TRBJ2-3, with 7 positions matching TRBD2. Trimming removed 3 bases from V and 3 bases from J; junction bases left unmatched: 6. CDR3 length equals 15 residues. CDR1 is LNHDA, CDR2 SQIVND, per germline (reference sequence). CDR3 DNA sequence: TGTGCCAGTAGTATTAGTGATAGCGGGACAGATACGCAGTATTTT. Translating it yields CASSISDSGTDTQYF.